Listed here are 10 T cell receptor beta chains from one sample, sequenced in a study of cytomegalovirus exposure and HLA in healthy donors. The data were produced by immunoSEQ multiplex PCR, yet TCRdb's version contains in-frame clones alone and is incomplete. This sample has around 180,000 clones, with 84% found just once. The sample consisted of PBMCs. Every receptor here comes from a man younger than 35 in good health and CMV-seropositive.

V usage is TRBV5-1 and J usage is TRBJ2-1; the match to TRBD1 covers 8 bases. With V trimmed by 4 bases and J by 1 base, 7 bases remained unmatched. Germline CDR1 reads SGHRS; CDR2 reads YFSETQ. The CDR3 extends over 16 amino acids. The CDR3 bases are TGCGCCAGCAGCCTCAGGGGGCAGGGGTCCTACAATGAGCAGTTCTTC. Residues: CASSLRGQGSYNEQFF. The complete variable domain, with remaining parts taken from reference TRBV5-1 and TRBJ2-1, reads KAGVTQTPRYLIKTRGQQVTLSCSPISGHRSVSWYQQTPGQGLQFLFEYFSETQRNKGNFPGRFSGRQFSNSRSEMNVSTLELGDSALYLCASSLRGQGSYNEQFFGPGTRLTVL.

The chain uses TRBV7-2 and TRBJ2-3; D is possibly TRBD2 (7 bases). Trimming removed 2 bases at V and 4 bases at J, with 10 bases between. CDR3 length: 14 amino acids. CDR1 is SGHTA and CDR2 is FQGNSA in the germline V gene. CDR3 nucleotides: TGTGCCAGCAGCTTATCGGGGGGCCCAGATACGCAGTATTTT. Residues: CASSLSGGPDTQYF.

The V gene is TRBV4-1, the J gene TRBJ2-1; D remains unclear. The V end was cut by 3 bases, the J end by 0 bases, with 15 bases between. This CDR3 spans 17 amino acids. Germline-derived CDR1 and CDR2 are MGHRA and YSYEKL. The DNA for the CDR3 is TGCGCCAGCAGCCAGGAGCCGACCGCTAGCTCCTACAATGAGCAGTTCTTC. Translation gives CASSQEPTASSYNEQFF.

This clone was found once. The gene calls are TRBV27 and TRBJ2-7; TRBD1 aligns across 7 bases. Trimming removed 5 bases from V and 9 bases from J; junction bases left unmatched: 10. Germline loops: CDR1 MNHEY, CDR2 SMNVEV (reference sequence). This CDR3 has 13 residues. The CDR3 coding sequence is TGTGCCAGCAGTGGACTGGACAGGTTTTTGCAGTACTTC. Translation gives CASSGLDRFLQYF.

V gene TRBV29-1 combines with J gene TRBJ2-1; 11 bases map to TRBD2. The CDR3 is 15 amino acids. V was clipped by 0 bases and J by 9 bases; unmatched bases: 7. Germline assignment: CDR1 SQVTM and CDR2 ANQGSEA. Here the CDR3 DNA reads TGCAGCGTTGAAGATGTAACTAGCGGGAGTTTTGAGCAGTTCTTC. It encodes CSVEDVTSGSFEQFF.

V gene TRBV5-1 combines with J gene TRBJ2-1; unclear D gene. V gave up 4 bases and J gave up 8 bases, with 10 bases separating them. The CDR3 runs 12 residues. Germline CDR1 and CDR2: SGHRS and YFSETQ. The CDR3 DNA is TGCGCCAGCAGCGGTGCGGTGGATGAGCAGTTCTTC. It is translated as CASSGAVDEQFF. Together with reference TRBV5-1 and TRBJ2-1, the CDR3 gives the full variable domain: KAGVTQTPRYLIKTRGQQVTLSCSPISGHRSVSWYQQTPGQGLQFLFEYFSETQRNKGNFPGRFSGRQFSNSRSEMNVSTLELGDSALYLCASSGAVDEQFFGPGTRLTVL.

The CDR3 loop reads CASRDWDFGAQYF. CDR3 nucleotides: TGTGCCAGCCGGGACTGGGACTTCGGGGCCCAGTACTTC. This chain uses TRBV19 with TRBJ2-5; tentatively, D is TRBD2 (6 bases). Trimming pared 9 bases from V and 9 bases from J, leaving 20 bases between. Germline CDR1 and CDR2: LNHDA and SQIVND (reference sequence). The CDR3 covers 13 residues.

The rearrangement uses TRBV6-1 and TRBJ2-3, with TRBD2 matching 13 bases. With V trimmed by 5 bases and J by 6 bases, 5 bases remained unmatched. The CDR3 covers 15 residues. Germline V gene lookup returns CDR1 MNHNS and CDR2 SASEGT. The CDR3 region is CASSPLAGGPDTQYF. CDR3 nucleotides: TGTGCCAGCAGTCCACTAGCGGGAGGGCCGGATACGCAGTATTTT.

V and J are TRBV28 and TRBJ1-3; tentative D call: TRBD1 (5 bases). V was shortened by 5 bases and J by 0 bases, with 11 bases between the two germline ends. The CDR3 extends over 15 amino acids. Germline CDR1 reads MDHEN; CDR2 reads SYDVKM. The CDR3 reads CASSGDSTSGNTIYF. The CDR3 DNA reads as TGTGCCAGCAGTGGAGACAGCACCTCTGGAAACACCATATATTTT.

This clone was observed many times. The V and J genes are TRBV19 and TRBJ1-1, with 7 bases that match TRBD1. Germline V gives CDR1 LNHDA, CDR2 SQIVND (reference sequence). V dropped 5 bases and J dropped 6; count of bases not matched to a gene: 12. The CDR3 contains 15 residues. The CDR3 is CASSSRETGRPEAFF. The CDR3 DNA follows: TGTGCCAGTAGTTCAAGGGAGACAGGGAGACCTGAAGCTTTCTTT.